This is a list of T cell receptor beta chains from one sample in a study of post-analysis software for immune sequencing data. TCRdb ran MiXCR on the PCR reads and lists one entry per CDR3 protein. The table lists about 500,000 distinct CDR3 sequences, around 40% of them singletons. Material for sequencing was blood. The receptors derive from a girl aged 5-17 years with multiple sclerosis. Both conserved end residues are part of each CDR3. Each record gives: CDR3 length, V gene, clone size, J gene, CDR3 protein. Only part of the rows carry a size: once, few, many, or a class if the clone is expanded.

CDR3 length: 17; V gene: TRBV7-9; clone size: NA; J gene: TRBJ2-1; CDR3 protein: CASSSGLAGVNWNEQFF
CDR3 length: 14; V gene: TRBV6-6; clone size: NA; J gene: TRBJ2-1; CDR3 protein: CASSSSSGSNEQFF
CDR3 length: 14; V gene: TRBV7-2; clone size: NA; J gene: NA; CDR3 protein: CASSLRRMKETQYF
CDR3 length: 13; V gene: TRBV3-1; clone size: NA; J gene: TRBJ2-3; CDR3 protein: CASSQVITDTQYF
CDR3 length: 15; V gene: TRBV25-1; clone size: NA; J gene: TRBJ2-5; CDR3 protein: CASSELDRVEETQYF
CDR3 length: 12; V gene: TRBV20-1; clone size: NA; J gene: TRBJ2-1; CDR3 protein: CSASKGRNEQFF
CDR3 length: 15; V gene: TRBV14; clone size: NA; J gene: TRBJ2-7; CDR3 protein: CASSWWTGSDNEQYF
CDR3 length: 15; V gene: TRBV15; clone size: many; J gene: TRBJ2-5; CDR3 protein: CATSRDSGLAETQYF
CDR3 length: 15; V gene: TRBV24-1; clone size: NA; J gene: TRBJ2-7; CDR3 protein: CAASTSSGPTYEQYF
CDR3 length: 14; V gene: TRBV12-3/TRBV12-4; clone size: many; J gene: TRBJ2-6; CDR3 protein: CASRTGSGANVLTF
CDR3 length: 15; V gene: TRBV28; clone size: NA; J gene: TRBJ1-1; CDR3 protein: CASSFSRGGNTEAFF
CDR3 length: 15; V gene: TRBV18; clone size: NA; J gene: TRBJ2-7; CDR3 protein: CASSPPIRSSYEQYF
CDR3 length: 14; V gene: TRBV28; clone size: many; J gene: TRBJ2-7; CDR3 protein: CASSTDTGAYEQYF
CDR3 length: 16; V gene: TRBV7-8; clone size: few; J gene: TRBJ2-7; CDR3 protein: CASSLTRGGGTYEQYF
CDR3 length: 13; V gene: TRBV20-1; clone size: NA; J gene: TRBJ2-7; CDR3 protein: CSAMGQDLTEQYF
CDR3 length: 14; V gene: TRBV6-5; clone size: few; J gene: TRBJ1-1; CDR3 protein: CASSYRTGNVAAFF
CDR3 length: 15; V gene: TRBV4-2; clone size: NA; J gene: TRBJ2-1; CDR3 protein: CASSNRDRESNEQFF
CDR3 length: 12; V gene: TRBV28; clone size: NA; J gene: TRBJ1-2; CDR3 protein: CASRTTGDGYTF